This TCR beta chain was documented in a study of cytomegalovirus exposure and HLA in healthy donors. This PCR relied on a set of 60 Vbeta primers and 13 Jbeta primers. Assay: immunoSEQ multiplex PCR; the TCRdb copy retains only in-frame clones and omits some. The sample holds 95,000 to 150,000 clones, about 62% seen once. Looked up from germline, CDR1 is SGHRS and CDR2 is YFSETQ. This CDR3 comprises 16 residues. V lost 5 bases, J lost 0 bases, and 8 bases stayed unmatched. This clone was detected once. Its antigen is still unknown. Study results and caveats: Prior analysis indicated that the majority of TCR beta V segments exhibited productivity approximately 87% or approximately 30% of the time. Reportedly, fewer N-insertions than the roughly 700-donor mean appeared in an Asian-associated ancestry cluster in a later analysis. At a 0.05 false discovery rate, a later analysis found roughly 17,000 TCR beta sequences to be associated with HLA alleles.

This chain links TRBV5-1 with TRBJ2-1; 7 bases fit TRBD2. The receptor was isolated from a woman aged 40 to 55 in good health and CMV-seropositive. Material for sequencing was PBMCs. CDR3 sequence: CASSSPGGSSYNEQFF. CDR3 in DNA: TGCGCCAGCAGTTCGCCAGGCGGGAGCTCCTACAATGAGCAGTTCTTC.